The present T cell receptor (beta chain) was sequenced within a study of blood T cell repertoires in COVID-19. Study overall: Samples taken during acute and convalescent COVID-19 were collected in the United States, Italy and Spain.

The CDR3 is 14 amino acids. The V gene's germline CDR1 is SGHRS and CDR2 YFSETQ. In the study's own analysis: Reference gene primer amplification gave estimated nucleated cell counts. Profiled with immunoSEQ multiplex PCR; TCRdb holds only in-frame clones, not every one. V and J calls plus clone size are reproduced from that table; the DNA served to infer D and trimming. The sample shows 150,000 to 170,000 clones, roughly 78% of them seen only once. Regarding this clone: One end of the junction does not line up with germline, which may come from a read error.

The receptor's source is an elderly man with acute or convalescent COVID-19. The gene calls are TRBV5-1 and TRBJ1-1, with TRBD1 matching 10 bases. Sequencing used peripheral blood. CDR3 in DNA: TGCGCCAGCCGCTTGACAGGGGGCTTCACTGAAGCTTTCTTT. Translating gives CASRLTGGFTEAFF.